This T cell receptor (beta chain) was sequenced in a study of cytomegalovirus exposure and HLA in healthy donors (dated by TCRdb to about 2017). Regarding the study in general: According to an earlier analysis of a few hundred of the donors, some 180 million T cells yielded some 120 million unique TCR beta sequences and about 300 Gb of sequence data. The number of typed donors differed by locus: about 620-640 for A, B, C, DRB1 and DQB1; roughly 510 for DQA1; roughly 600 for DPA1; and 450 to 480 for DPB1. The study profiled the T cell repertoires of under 850 subjects by immunosequencing and related them to cytomegalovirus serostatus. Every discovery cohort repertoire had been produced on one sequencing platform. The study aimed to test whether cataloging public T cell receptors could reveal signatures of past pathogen exposure. The genetic ancestry cluster associated with self-reported Caucasian donors included about 81% of the 300 to 400 genotyped donors. Along with the approximately 650-subject first cohort, a separate validation cohort of over 90 different subjects was used. To predict cytomegalovirus infection status, the study combined high-throughput TCR immunosequencing, statistical association of individual TCRs with disease status, and machine learning. In a later analysis, previously published TCR beta repertoires from 550 to 700 donors were re-analyzed and high-resolution HLA genotyping was added so that TCR occurrence patterns could be studied. Donor age, sex, ethnicity and CMV serostatus were collected together with the repertoire data. Among approximately 370 genotyped donors of the cohort, an average of around 220,000 unique TCR beta nucleotide sequences was sequenced per donor, of which 15% to 20% were non-productive. In a later genetic analysis, genome-wide SNP genotypes for about 55% of the 666 donors were used, and that subset was treated as a discovery cohort. An early release covering roughly 580 HLA-typed donors comprised about 300 gigabases of sequencing data and 65 million to 100 million unique TCR sequences. To decide whether each TCR beta V gene segment behaved as functional or pseudogenic, an earlier analysis of several hundred of the donors relied on high-throughput TCR beta sequencing. Four to six DR-DQ haplotypes were handled as single units for association and clustering, since linkage in the cohort was strong. Rather than drawing on any new phenotypic data, the later analysis identified candidate immune exposures from TCR beta sequences and the way those sequences occurred across donors. HLA typing covered class I and class II loci at four-digit resolution.

In total, fewer than 750 healthy bone marrow donors made up the cohort. Cohort members were all nominally healthy when sampled, although unrecorded immune exposures were likely present. The donor was CMV seronegative and belonged to the group of 352 seronegative cohort members. Every donor gave a peripheral blood sample, and the peripheral blood mononuclear cells from that sample were used for TCR beta sequencing. The Qiagen DNeasy Blood Extraction Kit was used to extract genomic DNA from the blood cell samples. What the authors observed across the whole study: The authors suggested that the approach could potentially be extended to other disease states and immunological phenotypes. A later analysis associated 17,000 or so TCR beta sequences with specific HLA alleles at a false discovery rate of 0.05. Because some donors lacked HLA typing at each locus, the association tests relied only on the typed subset. In a later analysis, most CMV-associated TCR beta chains were found to appear HLA-restricted, with HLA associations seemingly driven largely by CMV exposure. In vitro tests confirmed that a few of the cytomegalovirus-associated TCR beta chains recognize cytomegalovirus antigens. A total of fewer than 200 TCR beta chains were listed by the study as associated with cytomegalovirus. Compared with the approximately 670-donor mean, donors in an Asian-associated ancestry cluster had fewer N-insertions in productive TCRs, according to a later genetic analysis. Immune exposure information for the cohort was limited to CMV serostatus. A further reported finding was that TCR beta sequences accurately predicted the HLA-A and HLA-B alleles for most subjects in the first cohort. Linkage disequilibrium might explain the correlated functional status among segregating V segments, but an unknown experimental factor could not be ruled out. Only TCR beta chains were sequenced in this cohort, and the absence of alpha or paired-chain data limited detectable features. Cytomegalovirus status was reported to be diagnosed by the classifier with high specificity and sensitivity in both the original and validation cohorts. The earlier analysis of some 560 of the donors excluded some 15 rarely observed V segments, including chromosome 9 orphons, because counts were too low. The 87-base-pair reads could not distinguish some IMGT-functional V segments, including TRBV6-2 and TRBV6-3, so those segments were excluded. Most TCR sequences were observed very rarely across donors, whereas some public TCRs were present in many individuals. In an earlier analysis of approximately 600 of the donors, most TCR beta V segments were observed in productive rearrangements about 87% or about 30% of the time, broadly matching IMGT annotations. In a later genetic analysis, a missense DCLRE1C variant was associated with V-gene and J-gene trimming of TCR beta chains, and the association was replicated in an independent cohort. Presence/absence analyses assumed roughly uniform sequencing depth across donors, an assumption that may not hold. A cluster of highly shared sequence variants was judged likely to represent a technical artifact of the sequencing pipeline. In a later analysis, the rate of TCR association differed among HLA loci, with DRB1 alleles having the most associated TCRs and HLA-C alleles having the fewest. A later analysis reported that several top co-occurrence clusters appeared linked to parvovirus B19, influenza, CMV and Epstein-Barr virus. Compared with equally common non-associated chains, HLA-associated TCR beta chains in a later analysis were more clonally expanded and had lower generation probabilities. When HLA alleles, especially DR and DQ, strongly co-occurred, TCR associations were difficult to assign to individual alleles.

CDR1 and CDR2, looked up from the germline V gene (reference sequence), are LNHDA and SQIVND. V lost 6 bases and J lost 0 bases, and the count of bases not matched to a germline gene is 9. From its cysteine to its phenylalanine, the CDR3 spans 17 amino acids. The DNA shown is the 51-base CDR3, in frame from base 1. Libraries were prepared through the immunoSEQ multiplex PCR assay. The multiplex PCR relied on a mix of 60 forward primers for TCR Vbeta segments and 13 reverse primers for TCR Jbeta segments. The CDR3 region of rearranged TCR beta genes was amplified from genomic DNA with a multiplex PCR assay. The Illumina HiSeq System was used to sequence the amplified TCR beta libraries as 87-base-pair reads. Concerning the study's data processing: A later analysis tallied 75 million to 95 million unique TCR beta chains across the 640 or so repertoires, and roughly 11 million of those chains were shared by two or more donors. A nearest-neighbor algorithm error-corrected the raw reads and collapsed the reads into unique sequences, merging closely related sequences to remove PCR and sequencing errors. CDR3 sequences were aligned to IMGT reference sequences to assign V, D and J gene segments. For a sequence to be retained, a match of at least six nucleotides was required to both a V gene segment and a J gene segment. A rearrangement counted as productive if the CDR3 had no stop codons and remained in frame with V and J, and every other rearrangement counted as non-productive. Following IMGT convention, CDR3 was defined as the stretch from the second conserved V-encoded cysteine to the conserved J-encoded phenylalanine. Sequences without an unambiguous match to a single V gene segment were excluded from the earlier analysis of about 600 of the donors. An earlier analysis of some 610 of the donors called V segments functional above 56.7% productive rearrangements and segregating when the between-donor standard deviation exceeded 5%. A statistical classification framework was built to diagnose cytomegalovirus status from the catalog of TCR beta chain sequences. A later analysis assigned V and J genes by comparing TCR nucleotide sequences with IMGT/GENE-DB human TR gene sequences. The TCRdist pipeline was used in a later analysis to assign CDR3 sequences and most-parsimonious VDJ recombination scenarios. A later analysis defined each TCR beta chain by its CDR3 amino acid sequence plus V-gene family, and excluded reads lacking a unique V-gene family. To address suspected cross-contamination and a sequencing artifact, a later analysis removed 550 to 750 highly shared, low-generation-probability nucleotide sequences. In a later analysis, a clonal expansion index for each public chain was calculated from normalized within-repertoire ranks of inferred template counts. Generation probabilities in a later analysis came from a VDJ recombination model fitted to out-of-frame rearrangements, and those results were checked against IGoR. A later analysis scored TCR-TCR, TCR-HLA and TCR-CMV co-occurrence with hypergeometric tests, applying a repertoire-size bias correction to TCR pairs. A later analysis estimated false discovery rates by permuting HLA or CMV assignments 20 times. In a later analysis, co-occurring TCRs were grouped using DBSCAN, with TCRdist sequence similarity added in when clustering inside HLA-allele-positive subsets. Repertoires with fewer than 30,000 or more than 120,000 public chains, plus five repertoires with anomalous nucleotide sharing, were excluded from co-occurrence clustering. Sourced from immuneACCESS, this table was stored by TCRdb with only in-frame sequences that have V and J called. A share of the clones is absent; for the studies checked, an unresolved V gene accounts for under half, and the remainder has no known explanation. V and J calls and clone size follow that table, whereas D and trimming were derived from the DNA. The sample profile shows 90,000 to 100,000 clones; 69% of them were found once. The top ten hold roughly 2.6% of the sample.

Note on this clone: The target of this receptor is not known. Within one base of it there is no much larger clone, and no base qualities were kept.

The TCR sequence derives from a man aged 45-65 years in good health and CMV-seronegative. The specimen sequenced was PBMCs. Rearrangement joined TRBV19 to TRBJ1-5; TRBD1 agrees with 9 junctional bases. The CDR3 protein is CASREDRGFFSNQPQHF. The nucleotide sequence reads TGTGCCAGTAGAGAGGACAGGGGCTTTTTTAGCAATCAGCCCCAGCATTTT.